This T cell receptor (beta chain) was recovered during a study of blood T cell repertoires in COVID-19. Study-level background: Sites in the United States, Italy and Spain provided acute and convalescent COVID-19 samples. PBMCs, B-cell-depleted T cells, or T cells were the source of the cDNA or gDNA that made up the material.

This clone was seen just once. This CDR3 is 17 amino acids long. V was pared by 3 bases and J by 2 bases, with 6 bases of the junction left unmatched. Germline CDR1 and CDR2: SGHRS and YFSETQ. Authors' processing steps: From reference gene primer amplification, estimates of nucleated cell counts were derived. Assay: immunoSEQ multiplex PCR; the TCRdb copy retains only in-frame clones and omits some. The DNA gave D and trimming, while V, J and clone size come from that table. The repertoire holds tens of thousands of clones, with roughly 90% as singletons. The receptor was isolated from a man older than 75 with acute or convalescent COVID-19. The gene calls are TRBV5-1 and TRBJ2-3; 13 bases map to TRBD2. Sequenced sample: peripheral blood. This chain's CDR3 is CASSSTTSGGATDTQYF. The CDR3 nucleotides are TGCGCCAGCAGCTCGACTACTAGCGGGGGGGCCACAGATACGCAGTATTTT.